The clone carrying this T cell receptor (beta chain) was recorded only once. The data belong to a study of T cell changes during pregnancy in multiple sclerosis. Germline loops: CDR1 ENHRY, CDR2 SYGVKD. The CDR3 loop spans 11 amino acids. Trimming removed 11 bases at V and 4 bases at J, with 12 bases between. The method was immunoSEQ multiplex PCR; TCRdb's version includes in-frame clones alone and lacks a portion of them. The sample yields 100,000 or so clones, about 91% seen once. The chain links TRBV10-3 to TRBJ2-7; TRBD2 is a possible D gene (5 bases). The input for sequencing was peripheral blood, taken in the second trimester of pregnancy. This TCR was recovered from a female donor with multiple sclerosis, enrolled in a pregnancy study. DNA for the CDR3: TGTGCCGTCCGGACGGGATACGAGCAGTACTTC. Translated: CAVRTGYEQYF.